Given below is one T cell receptor (beta chain) in context. The data were taken from a study of PD-L1 blockade in urothelial cancer. The protocol was immunoSEQ multiplex PCR, while the TCRdb copy is restricted to in-frame clones and leaves out a portion. The table has tens of thousands of clones, around nine tenths seen once; the top ten hold about 11%. As to time point: peripheral blood 6 weeks after treatment start. The sequences come from PBMCs, collected around atezolizumab (anti-PD-L1) treatment. The receptor comes from a man in his sixties with urothelial cancer.

CDR3 in amino acids: CASSGAVGSNQPQHF. The CDR3, as DNA: TGTGCCAGCAGCGGGGCTGTGGGCAGTAATCAGCCCCAGCATTTT. The J gene is TRBJ1-5, the V gene TRBV5-5, with D possibly matching TRBD1 (5 bases). Per the germline V gene, CDR1 is SGHKS and CDR2 is YYEKEE (reference sequence). The V end was cut by 4 bases, the J end by 4 bases, with 15 bases between. This CDR3 contains 15 residues. Looking up the rest from reference TRBV5-5 and TRBJ1-5 gives the full variable domain: DAGVTQSPTHLIKTRGQQVTLRCSPISGHKSVSWYQQVLGQGPQFIFQYYEKEERGRGNFPDRFSARQFPNYSSELNVNALLLGDSALYLCASSGAVGSNQPQHFGDGTRLSIL.